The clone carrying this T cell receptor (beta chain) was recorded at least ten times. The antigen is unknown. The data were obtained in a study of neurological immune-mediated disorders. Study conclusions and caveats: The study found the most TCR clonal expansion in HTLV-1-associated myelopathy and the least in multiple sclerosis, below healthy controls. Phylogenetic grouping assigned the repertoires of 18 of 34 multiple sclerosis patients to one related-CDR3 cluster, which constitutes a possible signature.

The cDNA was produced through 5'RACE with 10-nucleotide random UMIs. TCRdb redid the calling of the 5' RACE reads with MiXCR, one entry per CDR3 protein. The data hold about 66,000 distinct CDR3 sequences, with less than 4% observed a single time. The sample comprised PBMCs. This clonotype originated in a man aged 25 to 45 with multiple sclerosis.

Here the CDR3 DNA reads TGTGCCAGCAGTATCTGGGACAGGGCCCAAAACATTCAGTACTTC. As protein: CASSIWDRAQNIQYF. The chain carries TRBV12-3 or TRBV12-4 and TRBJ2-4, with TRBD1 identical over 9 bases. J was trimmed by 5 bases and V by 5 bases; bases with no gene match: 7. The CDR3 contains 15 residues.